These 26 T cell receptor beta chains share one sample of origin, sequenced in a study of PD-L1 blockade in urothelial cancer. Generated by immunoSEQ multiplex PCR, the TCRdb table keeps only in-frame clones and is missing some. The sample includes some 50,000 clones, 87% seen only once; the top ten take roughly 14%. Described time point: pretreatment peripheral blood. The sequences come from PBMCs, collected around atezolizumab (anti-PD-L1) treatment. These receptors all come from a woman aged 55-70 years with urothelial cancer.

A single count supports this clone. V gene TRBV11-2 combines with J gene TRBJ2-7; 9 nucleotides align to TRBD2. The CDR3 has 16 residues. After removal of 2 bases from V and 0 bases from J, the junction contained 5 bases not matched to a gene. The germline CDR1 and CDR2 sequences are SGHAT and FQNNGV. CDR3 residues: CASSLSVTSGSYEQYF. CDR3 nucleotides: TGTGCCAGCAGCTTATCGGTGACTAGCGGCTCCTACGAGCAGTACTTC.

V and J are TRBV5-4 and TRBJ2-2; 9 bases match TRBD2. The V segment lost 4 bases and the J segment 0 bases; nucleotides outside the gene matches: 4. The CDR3 has 16 residues. Germline assignment: CDR1 SGHNT and CDR2 YYREEE (reference sequence). The CDR3 sequence is CASSTGLAANTGELFF. The DNA for the CDR3 is TGTGCCAGCAGCACGGGACTAGCAGCGAACACCGGGGAGCTGTTTTTT.

This sequence joins TRBV5-1 and TRBJ2-5; 9 bases fit TRBD2. Germline CDR1 and CDR2: SGHRS and YFSETQ. The CDR3 is 15 residues long. V trimming: 5 bases; J trimming: 4 bases; junction bases outside the gene matches: 9. In DNA, the CDR3 is TGCGCCAGCAGTTCCTCTAGCGGGGCGGTAGAGACCCAGTACTTC. Translation gives CASSSSSGAVETQYF.

This sequence joins TRBV4-3 and TRBJ2-2; no clear D. Trimming shortened V by 1 base and J by 3 bases, and 9 bases separated the two germline ends. CDR3 length: 15 amino acids. In germline, CDR1 is LGHNA, CDR2 YSLEER. CDR3 in amino acids: CASSQGVLDTGELFF. CDR3 bases: TGCGCCAGCAGCCAAGGCGTTCTGGACACCGGGGAGCTGTTTTTT.

The chain couples TRBV9 to TRBJ1-5, with D perhaps TRBD1 (5 bases). Trimming stripped 0 bases from V and 7 bases from J, with 17 bases between. This CDR3 has 16 residues. The germline V gene encodes CDR1 SGDLS and CDR2 YYNGEE. For the CDR3, the DNA is TGTGCCAGCAGCGTAGGATTTGGAATGGGGGGGCAGCCCCAGCATTTT. It is translated as CASSVGFGMGGQPQHF.

CDR3 residues: CASSMDLGTGFTDTQYF. CDR3 DNA: TGTGCCAGTAGTATGGACCTAGGGACAGGGTTCACAGATACGCAGTATTTT. The chain recombines TRBV19 with TRBJ2-3; 9 nucleotides line up with TRBD1. The CDR3 contains 17 residues. CDR1 and CDR2 (germline): LNHDA, SQIVND (reference sequence). V gave up 3 bases and J gave up 2 bases; unmatched junction bases: 9.

The chain joins TRBV20-1 to TRBJ2-5; the D is unclear. The V gene's germline CDR1 is DFQATT and CDR2 SNEGSKA (reference sequence). The CDR3 is 11 residues long. With 5 bases removed from V and 5 bases from J, the gap between germline ends came to 9 bases. The CDR3 loop reads CSAQLEETQYF. CDR3 bases: TGCAGTGCTCAACTTGAGGAGACCCAGTACTTC.

The chain combines TRBV5-4 with TRBJ2-4, with 13 nucleotides matching TRBD2. The CDR3 is made up of 17 amino acids. V shed 4 bases and J 9 bases; nucleotides not matched to a gene: 13. Germline V lookup: CDR1 SGHNT, CDR2 YYREEE (reference sequence). CDR3 nucleotide sequence: TGTGCCAGCAGCCAACCAGATGGACTAGCGGGAGTCCCCATTCAGTACTTC. Protein product: CASSQPDGLAGVPIQYF.

This rearrangement joins TRBV6-1 to TRBJ2-1; TRBD2 agrees at 7 bases. Germline CDR1 and CDR2: MNHNS and SASEGT. J gave up 4 bases and V 2 bases, and 8 bases lay outside the gene matches. CDR3 length: 16 amino acids. The CDR3 bases are TGTGCCAGCAGTGAAATCGAGGCGGGAGCTTACAATGAGCAGTTCTTC. Translated: CASSEIEAGAYNEQFF.

This clone has a handful of counts. V gene TRBV6-1 combines with J gene TRBJ2-7; 11 positions match TRBD2. CDR3 size: 16 residues. V was clipped by 3 bases and J by 6 bases; unmatched bases: 10. CDR1 and CDR2 from the germline V gene are MNHNS and SASEGT. The CDR3 DNA sequence: TGTGCCAGCAGTGAGTGGGCTAGCGGGGGGTCCCTCGAGCAGTACTTC. Its protein is CASSEWASGGSLEQYF.

V is TRBV5-1 and J is TRBJ2-2; 12 nucleotides agree with TRBD2. CDR1 SGHRS and CDR2 YFSETQ come from the germline V gene. The CDR3 contains 17 residues. After removal of 2 bases from V and 4 bases from J, the junction contained 6 bases not matched to a gene. The chain's CDR3 is CASSFLAGGNPTGELFF. CDR3 sequence (DNA): TGCGCCAGCAGCTTCCTAGCGGGGGGGAACCCCACCGGGGAGCTGTTTTTT.

The rearrangement joins TRBV5-4 to TRBJ2-7; 11 bases align to TRBD2. The CDR3 spans 15 residues. V lost 7 bases and J lost 2; bases outside the gene matches: 8. Germline lookup yields CDR1 SGHNT and CDR2 YYREEE (reference sequence). Here the CDR3 DNA reads TGTGCCAGCGGCCCTAGCGGGGGGACCCCCTACGAGCAGTACTTC. Translated: CASGPSGGTPYEQYF.

The chain combines TRBV27 with TRBJ2-2, with 11 bases aligning to TRBD1. This CDR3 is 15 amino acids long. CDR1 is MNHEY and CDR2 is SMNVEV in the germline V gene (reference sequence). V trimming: 2 bases; J trimming: 6 bases; junction bases outside the gene matches: 2. The CDR3 sequence is CASSLGQGASGELFF. For the CDR3, the DNA is TGTGCCAGCAGTTTAGGACAGGGGGCTTCCGGGGAGCTGTTTTTT.

This chain links TRBV2 with TRBJ1-1; D not resolved. Per germline, CDR1 SNHLY and CDR2 FYNNEI. This CDR3 has 13 amino acids. The V gene lost 5 bases and the J gene lost 10 bases, with 17 bases spanning the gap. Here the CDR3 reads CASSPGPFGGAFF. Written as DNA, the CDR3 is TGTGCCAGCAGTCCCGGACCGTTCGGAGGAGCTTTCTTT. Together with reference TRBV2 and TRBJ1-1, the CDR3 gives the full variable domain: EPEVTQTPSHQVTQMGQEVILRCVPISNHLYFYWYRQILGQKVEFLVSFYNNEISEKSEIFDDQFSVERPDGSNFTLKIRSTKLEDSAMYFCASSPGPFGGAFFGQGTRLTVV.

V is TRBV19 and J is TRBJ2-7; D is undetermined. The CDR3 has 14 residues. CDR1 LNHDA and CDR2 SQIVND come from the germline V gene (reference sequence). Trimming left V 4 bases short and J 2 bases short, with 12 bases between. As DNA, the CDR3 is TGTGCCAGTAGTACCCGGGTTATTCCCTACGAGCAGTACTTC. This translates into CASSTRVIPYEQYF.

The chain links TRBV19 to TRBJ1-5; D gene unclear. With 6 bases removed from V and 4 bases from J, the gap between germline ends came to 10 bases. Germline V lookup: CDR1 LNHDA, CDR2 SQIVND (reference sequence). The CDR3 has 13 residues. The CDR3 bases are TGTGCCAGTAGGACCAGGTTGAATCAGCCCCAGCATTTT. This codes for CASRTRLNQPQHF.

The J gene is TRBJ2-7, the V gene TRBV4-2; TRBD1 matches 9 bases. Per germline, CDR1 LGHNA and CDR2 YNFKEQ. The CDR3 runs 18 residues. Trimming at V came to 2 bases and at J to 2 bases, leaving 13 bases not matched to a gene. CDR3 amino acids: CASSQLRDRERGAYEQYF. The CDR3 DNA reads TGTGCCAGCAGCCAACTCCGGGACAGGGAACGAGGGGCCTACGAGCAGTACTTC.

V usage is TRBV6-5 and J usage is TRBJ2-5, with 11 bases lining up with TRBD2. The germline CDR1 and CDR2 sequences are MNHEY and SVGAGI. The junction had 3 bases not matched to a gene; V was cut back by 2 bases and J by 1 base. CDR3 length equals 16 residues. CDR3 nucleotide sequence: TGTGCCAGCAGTTACCACCTAGCGGGGGGCCAAGAGACCCAGTACTTC. As protein: CASSYHLAGGQETQYF.

The chain carries TRBV9 and TRBJ1-1; 8 positions match TRBD1. The CDR3 has 15 amino acids. Losses at the gene ends were 3 bases for V and 4 bases for J; bases not matched to a gene: 8. From germline, CDR1 is SGDLS and CDR2 YYNGEE. The CDR3 nucleotides read TGTGCCAGCAGCGCCTTGGACAGGGTGGTCACTGAAGCTTTCTTT. It encodes CASSALDRVVTEAFF.

This chain connects TRBV19 to TRBJ2-7, with 12 bases that match TRBD1. This CDR3 is built from 16 residues. V shed 4 bases, J shed 4 bases, and the junction held 8 bases outside the gene matches. Germline CDR1 reads LNHDA; CDR2 reads SQIVND (reference sequence). The CDR3 loop is CASSTGTGGASYEQYF. The CDR3 coding sequence is TGTGCCAGTAGTACTGGGACAGGGGGCGCCTCATACGAGCAGTACTTC.

V is TRBV18 and J is TRBJ2-7, with 7 bases aligning to TRBD1. Germline V gives CDR1 KGHSH, CDR2 LQKENI. Trimming took 2 bases from V and 3 from J; bases not matched to a gene: 7. The CDR3 covers 15 residues. CDR3 sequence reads: CASSPWTGPFYEQYF. The CDR3 region has the DNA TGTGCCAGCTCACCATGGACAGGACCCTTCTACGAGCAGTACTTC.

V and J are TRBV28 and TRBJ2-1; 12 bases map to TRBD2. The CDR3 covers 13 residues. Germline trimming cut 5 bases from V and 16 bases from J; bases unmatched to any gene: 9. CDR1 is MDHEN, CDR2 SYDVKM, per germline. The CDR3 reads CASSPQTSGRYFF. DNA for the CDR3: TGTGCCAGCAGTCCACAGACTAGCGGGAGATATTTCTTC. The full variable domain, with the rest looked up from reference TRBV28 and TRBJ2-1, is DVKVTQSSRYLVKRTGEKVFLECVQDMDHENMFWYRQDPGLGLRLIYFSYDVKMKEKGDIPEGYSVSREKKERFSLILESASTNQTSMYLCASSPQTSGRYFFGPGTRLTVL.

The chain is built from TRBV9 and TRBJ2-7, with D perhaps TRBD1 (5 bases). With 4 bases removed from V and 0 bases from J, the gap between germline ends came to 11 bases. Germline loops: CDR1 SGDLS, CDR2 YYNGEE. The CDR3 runs to 14 residues. This chain's CDR3 is CASSTGAVSYEQYF. The DNA for the CDR3 is TGTGCCAGCAGCACTGGGGCGGTCTCCTACGAGCAGTACTTC.

The chain is built from TRBV10-3 and TRBJ2-7, with a weak D call TRBD2 (5 bases). V was pared by 3 bases and J by 2 bases, with 5 bases between. The germline V gene has CDR1 ENHRY and CDR2 SYGVKD. CDR3 length equals 12 residues. The CDR3 sequence is CAISELAYEQYF. The CDR3 DNA reads as TGTGCCATCAGTGAACTAGCCTACGAGCAGTACTTC.

V and J are TRBV11-3 and TRBJ2-2, with 7 bases lining up with TRBD1. The germline V gene encodes CDR1 SGHNT and CDR2 YENEEA. This CDR3 is built from 16 residues. Germline trimming cut 1 base from V and 3 bases from J; bases unmatched to any gene: 5. DNA for the CDR3: TGTGCCAGCAGCTTAGGAGGGGGCGCGGACACCGGGGAGCTGTTTTTT. Protein product: CASSLGGGADTGELFF. The full variable domain, its missing parts supplied by reference TRBV11-3 and TRBJ2-2, is EAGVVQSPRYKIIEKKQPVAFWCNPISGHNTLYWYLQNLGQGPELLIRYENEEAVDDSQLPKDRFSAERLKGVDSTLKIQPAELGDSAVYLCASSLGGGADTGELFFGEGSRLTVL.

This clone showed up just once. J is TRBJ1-2 and V is TRBV13; D is ambiguous. V dropped 1 base and J dropped 7 bases, with 7 bases sitting between them. The germline gives CDR1 PRHDT, CDR2 FYEKMQ (reference sequence). The CDR3 contains 12 residues. In DNA, the CDR3 is TGTGCCAGCAGCTTAGTAGGGAGTGGCTACACCTTC. Translated, it gives CASSLVGSGYTF.